This T cell receptor beta chain was retrieved from a study of shared clonotypes between healthy human individuals (dated by TCRdb to about 2020). Study-level background: The cohort included a few men and a couple of women between 18 and 49 years of age. For each donor, CD4 naive and CD4 memory were each run on three plates, CD8 naive on two plates, and CD8 memory on one plate. To increase sequencing depth and limit assay-specific biases, TCR repertoire library preparation and sequencing were carried out by different laboratories using diverse techniques. Leukapheresis yielded between about 0.8 and 9.5 billion PBMCs per donor. To estimate repertoire size and how much clonotypes are shared between individuals, the study performed deep sequencing of blood TCR repertoires from a few healthy adults. Here is what the overall study found, with its caveats: Clonotypes shared by all four sorted-subset donors showed higher generation probabilities than non-shared clonotypes. Sampling was restricted to blood, and TCR repertoires in tissue are likely to differ from TCR repertoires in blood. Larger estimated clonotype richness was generally found for naive subsets than for memory subsets. Based on pairwise subsampling, the degree of clonotype sharing among donors was expected to be affected by sequencing depth. When a handful of donors were compared, the shared fraction of clonotypes was around 5% for naive CD4, over 3% for naive CD8, roughly 2.5% for memory CD4, and less than 0.5% for memory CD8. The small number of donors limited the genetic and exposure-history diversity represented. Even with the large sequencing depth, rarefaction of the sorted-subset datasets indicated that sequencing was incomplete.

In regard to this clone: Its antigen is still unknown. No much larger clone is present one base from it, and per-base qualities are unavailable.

Reading the germline V gene (reference sequence) gives CDR1 GTSNPN and CDR2 SVGIG. V drops 3 bases and J drops 3 bases, leaving 14 bases in between. The CDR3 runs 14 residues from the cysteine to the phenylalanine. This entry keeps only the CDR3 DNA: 42 bases, framed from base 1. Donors were healthy HIV-negative adults with no recently reported acute infections or vaccinations. Every donor was a Caucasian adult residing in Nashville, Tennessee, USA. CD4+ T cells were enriched by magnetic negative selection; naive cells were then positively selected on CD45RA, and the negative fraction formed the memory subset. After blood collection by leukapheresis, PBMCs were isolated using Ficoll-Histopaque density gradient centrifugation and then cryopreserved in the vapor phase of liquid nitrogen. Purity and quantity of every magnetically sorted T cell population were checked by analytical flow cytometry. Genomic DNA was isolated from each sorted fraction and quantified by UV absorbance on a Nanodrop 2000c.

Using the deep immunoSEQ assay, TCR CDR3 regions were amplified from genomic DNA by multiplex PCR. Genomic DNA extracted from each cell subset was distributed evenly over all wells of several immunoSEQ 96-well plates, and each plate served as one replicate. For sorted subsets, about 220 ng of genomic DNA, equivalent to some 30,000 T cell genomes, went into each replicate PCR. Purified libraries were quantified with a Qubit 3.0 fluorometer, sized on a Bioanalyzer 2100, and re-quantified with the KAPA Library Quantification kit. Every immunoSEQ 96-well plate was sequenced on a dedicated single-read 150-cycle Illumina NextSeq 550 flow cell. The study's processing was this. Because the immunoSEQ output included only junctional sequences and no quality scores, the filtering could not be the same as the filtering used for full-length reads. Sequences were annotated with PyIR, a Python wrapper for IgBLAST v1.9, and V/J genes and CDR3 were assigned using IMGT germline references. Reads were filtered out if the reads had weak V/J assignments (E-value above 1e-6), no CDR3, stop codons, out-of-frame junctions, or ambiguous translated residues. V3J clonotypes were defined as sequences sharing the same inferred V gene, J gene, and CDR3 amino acid sequence. Percentage overlap between repertoires was calculated by dividing the number of shared unique clonotypes by the size of the smaller repertoire. Three approaches were used to assess repertoire richness: RTK rarefaction, the Chao1 estimator, and Recon v2.1 estimates of unobserved clonotypes. Generation probabilities were computed with OLGA for all TCRbeta clonotypes obtained by the gDNA method from several donors. The clones in this table, taken by TCRdb from immuneACCESS, are in-frame only. Not every clone is retained; where verified, under half of the shortfall comes from an unresolved V gene, and the cause of the rest is unknown. V and J calls and clone size are copied from that table; D and trimming were computed from the DNA. This sample lists more than 900,000 clones; 75% to 80% were detected once. The ten largest clones add up to under 0.8% of the sample.

Material: memory CD4+ T cells from PBMCs. This specimen's cell subset or site label, per the study, means: CD45RA-negative fraction. Recombination joined TRBV30 with TRBJ1-2; the D gene is perhaps TRBD1, on 6 matching bases. This clonotype was sampled from a young man in good health. Some clones in this sample may be carry-over from other donors' samples. In nucleotides, the sequence is TGTGCCTGGAGATACACAGGGACCCACTATGGCTACACCTTC. This sequence encodes CAWRYTGTHYGYTF.